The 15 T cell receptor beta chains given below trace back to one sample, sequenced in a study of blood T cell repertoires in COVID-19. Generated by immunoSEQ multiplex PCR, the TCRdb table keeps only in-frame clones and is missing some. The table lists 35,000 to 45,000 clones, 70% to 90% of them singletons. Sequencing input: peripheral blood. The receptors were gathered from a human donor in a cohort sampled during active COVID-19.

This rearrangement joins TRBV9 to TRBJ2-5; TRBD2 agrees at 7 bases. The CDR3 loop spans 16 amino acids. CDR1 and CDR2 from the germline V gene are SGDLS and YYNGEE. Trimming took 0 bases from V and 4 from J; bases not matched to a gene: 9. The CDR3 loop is CASSVGPAGHAETQYF. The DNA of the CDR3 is TGTGCCAGCAGCGTAGGGCCAGCGGGGCATGCAGAGACCCAGTACTTC.

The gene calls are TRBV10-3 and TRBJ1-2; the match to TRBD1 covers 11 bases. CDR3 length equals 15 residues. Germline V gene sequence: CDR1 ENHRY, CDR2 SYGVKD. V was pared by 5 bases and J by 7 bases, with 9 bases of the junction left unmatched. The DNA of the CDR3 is TGTGCCATCAGTCAAACCGGGACAGGGGGAAGTGGCTACACCTTC. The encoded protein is CAISQTGTGGSGYTF.

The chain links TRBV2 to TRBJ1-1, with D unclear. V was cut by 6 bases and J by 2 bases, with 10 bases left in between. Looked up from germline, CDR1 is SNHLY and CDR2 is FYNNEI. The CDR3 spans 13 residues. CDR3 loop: CASSLTYNTEAFF. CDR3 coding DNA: TGTGCCAGCAGCTTGACATATAACACTGAAGCTTTCTTT. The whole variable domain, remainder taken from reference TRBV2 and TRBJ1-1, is EPEVTQTPSHQVTQMGQEVILRCVPISNHLYFYWYRQILGQKVEFLVSFYNNEISEKSEIFDDQFSVERPDGSNFTLKIRSTKLEDSAMYFCASSLTYNTEAFFGQGTRLTVV.

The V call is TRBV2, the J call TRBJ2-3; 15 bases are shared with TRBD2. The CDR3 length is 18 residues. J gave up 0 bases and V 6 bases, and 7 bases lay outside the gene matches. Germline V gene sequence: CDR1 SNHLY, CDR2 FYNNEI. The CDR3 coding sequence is TGTGCCAGCAGCCCCGGGACTAGCGGGGGGACTAGCACAGATACGCAGTATTTT. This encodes CASSPGTSGGTSTDTQYF.

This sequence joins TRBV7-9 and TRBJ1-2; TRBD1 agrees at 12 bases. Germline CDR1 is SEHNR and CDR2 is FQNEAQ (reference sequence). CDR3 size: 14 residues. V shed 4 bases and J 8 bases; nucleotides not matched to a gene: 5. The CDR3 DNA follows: TGTGCCAGCAGCTCCGGGACAGGGGGCGCCGGCTACACCTTC. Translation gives CASSSGTGGAGYTF.

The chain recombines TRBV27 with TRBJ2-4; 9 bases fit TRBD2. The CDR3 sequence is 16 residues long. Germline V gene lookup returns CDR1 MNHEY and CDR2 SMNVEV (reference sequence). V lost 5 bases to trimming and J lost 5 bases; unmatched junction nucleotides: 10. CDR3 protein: CASSRVWRGGQNIQYF. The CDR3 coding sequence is TGTGCCAGCAGTCGCGTCTGGCGGGGGGGCCAAAACATTCAGTACTTC.

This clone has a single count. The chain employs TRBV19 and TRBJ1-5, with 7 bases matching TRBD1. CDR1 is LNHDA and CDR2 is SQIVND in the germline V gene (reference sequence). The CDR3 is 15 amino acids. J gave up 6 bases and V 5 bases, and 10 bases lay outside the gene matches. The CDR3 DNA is TGTGCCAGTAGTCAGCAGGGGGGTTTCGGTCAGCCCCAGCATTTT. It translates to CASSQQGGFGQPQHF.

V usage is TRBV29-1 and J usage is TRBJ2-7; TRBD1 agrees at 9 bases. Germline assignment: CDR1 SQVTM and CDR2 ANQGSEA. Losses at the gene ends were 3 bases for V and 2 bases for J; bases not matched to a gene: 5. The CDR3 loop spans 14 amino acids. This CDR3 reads CSVDSGQGTYEQYF. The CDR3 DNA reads TGCAGCGTTGACTCGGGACAGGGAACCTACGAGCAGTACTTC.

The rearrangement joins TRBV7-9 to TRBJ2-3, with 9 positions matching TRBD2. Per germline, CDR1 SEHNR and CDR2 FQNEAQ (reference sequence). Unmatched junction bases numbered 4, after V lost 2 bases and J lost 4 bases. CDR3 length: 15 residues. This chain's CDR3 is CASSLLAGSSDTQYF. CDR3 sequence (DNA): TGTGCCAGCAGCTTACTAGCGGGGTCATCAGATACGCAGTATTTT.

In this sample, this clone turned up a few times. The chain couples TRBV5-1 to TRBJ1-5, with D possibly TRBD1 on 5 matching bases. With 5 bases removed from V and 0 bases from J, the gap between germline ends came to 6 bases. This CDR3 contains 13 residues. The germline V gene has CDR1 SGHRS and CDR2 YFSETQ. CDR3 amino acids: CASRTDSNQPQHF. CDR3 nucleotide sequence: TGCGCCAGCAGGACAGATAGCAATCAGCCCCAGCATTTT.

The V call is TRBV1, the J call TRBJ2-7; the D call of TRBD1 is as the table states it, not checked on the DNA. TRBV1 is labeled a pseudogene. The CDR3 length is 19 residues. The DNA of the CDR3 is TGCACCAGCAGCCAAGATCATGGACAGAAAAAGGAAAAAACCTACGAGCAGTACTTC. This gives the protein CTSSQDHGQKKEKTYEQYF.

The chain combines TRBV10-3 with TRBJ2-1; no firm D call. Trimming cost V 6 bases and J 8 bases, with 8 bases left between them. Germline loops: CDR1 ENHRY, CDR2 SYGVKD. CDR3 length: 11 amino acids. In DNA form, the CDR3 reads TGTGCCATCAGGACAAACGATGAGCAGTTCTTC. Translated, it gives CAIRTNDEQFF.

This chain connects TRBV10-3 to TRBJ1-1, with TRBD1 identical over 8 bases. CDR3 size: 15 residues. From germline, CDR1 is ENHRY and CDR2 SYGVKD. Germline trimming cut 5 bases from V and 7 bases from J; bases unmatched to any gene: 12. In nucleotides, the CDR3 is TGTGCCATCAGTCAAGCCGGGACAGGAGAATTTGAAGCTTTCTTT. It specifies CAISQAGTGEFEAFF.

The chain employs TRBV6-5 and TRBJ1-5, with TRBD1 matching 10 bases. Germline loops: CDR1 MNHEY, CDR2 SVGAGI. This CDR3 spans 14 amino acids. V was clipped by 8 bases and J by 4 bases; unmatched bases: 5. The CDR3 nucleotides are TGTGCCAGCGCGACAGGGGGCAGGAATCAGCCCCAGCATTTT. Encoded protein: CASATGGRNQPQHF.

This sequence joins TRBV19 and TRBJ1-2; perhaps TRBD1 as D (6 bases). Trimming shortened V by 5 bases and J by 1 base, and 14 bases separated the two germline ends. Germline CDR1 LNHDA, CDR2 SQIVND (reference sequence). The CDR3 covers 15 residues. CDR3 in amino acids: CASSPTGKVNYGYTF. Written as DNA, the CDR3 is TGTGCCAGTAGTCCAACAGGGAAGGTTAACTATGGCTACACCTTC.